A single sample gave rise to the 2 T cell receptor beta chains below, sequenced in a study of blood T cells in healthy people across ages. Together with a sample-barcoded 5' primer, a J-beta primer mix was included in a second PCR lasting roughly 6 to 12 cycles. TCRdb re-called the 5' RACE reads with MiXCR, one entry per CDR3 protein. Of approximately 780,000 distinct CDR3 sequences listed, about 26% are singletons. This same sample was also taken into another study, of T cells of mothers and their children.

The sequencing sample was made of blood. The receptor set was obtained from a boy aged 5-17 years in good health.

The table lists this clonotype with a few counts. V and J are TRBV9 and TRBJ2-2, with D unresolved. In germline, CDR1 is SGDLS, CDR2 YYNGEE. The CDR3 loop spans 16 amino acids. V was cut by 3 bases and J by 0 bases, with 12 bases left in between. The CDR3 DNA follows: TGTGCCAGCAGCGAGACCCCTGACACGAACACCGGGGAGCTGTTTTTT. Residues: CASSETPDTNTGELFF. Complete variable domain (other parts from reference TRBV9 and TRBJ2-2): DSGVTQTPKHLITATGQRVTLRCSPRSGDLSVYWYQQSLDQGLQFLIQYYNGEERAKGNILERFSAQQFPDLHSELNLSSLELGDSALYFCASSETPDTNTGELFFGEGSRLTVL.

The chain joins TRBV9 to TRBJ2-1, with D maybe TRBD2 (7 bases). V lost 0 bases and J 4 bases, leaving 17 bases between the germline ends. CDR1 and CDR2 (germline): SGDLS, YYNGEE. This CDR3 comprises 17 residues. The CDR3 is CASSVAPGGGGYNEQFF. The CDR3 DNA follows: TGTGCCAGCAGCGTAGCCCCCGGGGGCGGGGGATACAATGAGCAGTTCTTC.